This T cell receptor beta chain was documented in a study of blood T cells in healthy people across ages. The wider study: Researchers report that template switching captured about one barcoded beta molecule per two T cells.

For the second PCR, which ran for roughly 6 to 12 cycles, a sample-barcoded 5' primer and a J-beta primer mix were used. TCRdb passed the 5' RACE reads through MiXCR, listing each CDR3 protein once. The data contain some 750,000 distinct CDR3 sequences, 20% to 25% of them seen just once; the ten biggest clones take up around 22%. There are a few counts of this clonotype. Its antigen remains unknown. Study-wide results and caveats: When set beside aged donors, long-lived donors presented more naive CD4+ cells and higher diversity.

V gave up 3 bases and J gave up 5 bases; unmatched junction bases: 5. Looked up from germline, CDR1 is SQVTM and CDR2 is ANQGSEA. The CDR3 is 14 amino acids. The sample consisted of blood. The genes are TRBV29-1 and TRBJ2-7; 12 bases fit TRBD1. The TCR was taken from a man between 65 and 85 years old in good health. The CDR3 loop is CSVDVGTGGDEQYF. In DNA, the CDR3 is TGCAGCGTTGACGTAGGGACAGGGGGCGACGAGCAGTACTTC.